These T cell receptor beta chains were read from a single sample in a study of blood T cell repertoires in COVID-19. Clones were read by immunoSEQ multiplex PCR, and TCRdb kept only the in-frame ones, dropping some. The top ten hold roughly 29% of the sample, which has 98,000 or so clones, 75% to 90% seen once. Source material: peripheral blood. These receptors all come from a man aged 55-75 years with acute or convalescent COVID-19. Each CDR3 is given with its conserved first and last residue.

J,V,CDR3
TRBJ2-3,TRBV12-3/TRBV12-4,CASGADPDTQYF
TRBJ1-4,TRBV29-1,CSVGGFNEKLFF
TRBJ1-3,TRBV12-3/TRBV12-4,CASSRDRGNTIYF
TRBJ2-5,TRBV5-1,CASSLGQREETQYF
TRBJ2-3,TRBV3-1/TRBV3-2,CASSRTGSGLTDTQYF
TRBJ1-6,TRBV2,CASSEVLPGQGNSPLHF
TRBJ1-4,TRBV7-9,CASSHLDAGPREKLFF
TRBJ2-1,TRBV10-1,CASSVSYNEQFF
TRBJ1-2,TRBV19,CASSLPSDRGNYGYTF
TRBJ2-1,TRBV11-2,CASSSRGSSYNEQFF
TRBJ2-1,TRBV10-1,CASSESAGGATMDEQFF
TRBJ1-2,TRBV6-5,CASSPRTGGSYGYTF
TRBJ1-2,TRBV18,CASSPPGHGYGYTF
TRBJ2-7,TRBV19,CASRPGLAGSYEQYF
TRBJ1-5,TRBV6-1,CASSERRGGQPQHF
TRBJ2-1,TRBV7-9,CASSFSASAAYNEQFF
TRBJ1-3,TRBV7-6,CASSSGTGVSGNTIYF
TRBJ1-1,TRBV20-1,CSASTSGNTEAFF
TRBJ1-5,TRBV15,CATSRQGNQPQHF
TRBJ2-1,TRBV29-1,CSVEVSASGYNEQFF
TRBJ2-2,TRBV29-1,CSVGGDPGELFF
TRBJ2-7,TRBV28,CASSSGQKVSYEQYF
TRBJ2-1,TRBV18,CASSQGLAVSHEQFF
TRBJ2-3,TRBV1,CTSSGPGGSVADTQYF
TRBJ1-5,TRBV10-2,CASSESRGGTNQPQHF
TRBJ1-6,TRBV28,CASSSPTGEGSPLHF
TRBJ2-1,TRBV24-1,CATGDREEIRNEQFF
TRBJ2-7,TRBV28,CASSQAGGAAPYEQYF
TRBJ2-7,TRBV5-6,CASTPPSSYEQYF
TRBJ1-2,TRBV11-2,CASSPFTGGVGYGYTF
TRBJ2-5,TRBV13,CASSYGQGYGETQYF
TRBJ1-3,TRBV19,CASSIGATSGNTIYF
TRBJ1-2,TRBV2,CASSEEVNSNYGYTF
TRBJ1-5,TRBV7-9,CASSELDPNQPQHF
TRBJ2-1,TRBV5-1,CASRSGTSRYNEQFF
TRBJ2-1,TRBV24-1,CATSDVTSGIQGANEQFF
TRBJ2-2,TRBV19,CASSIRDIYTGELFF
TRBJ2-1,TRBV7-9,CASSLGLAGNRDEQFF
TRBJ2-3,TRBV6-6,CASSYGWAPSTDTQYF
TRBJ2-5,TRBV27,CASSSVAGVETQYF
TRBJ2-1,TRBV9,CASSVGGTGDNEQFF
TRBJ1-5,TRBV7-8,CASSSGTGWSNQPQHF
TRBJ1-1,TRBV7-9,CASSLAIGTEDEAFF
TRBJ2-5,TRBV19,CASSIFLADKETQYF
TRBJ2-1,TRBV4-1,CASSQSGRVVEQFF
TRBJ1-2,TRBV18,CASSPPSGDIGGYGYTF
TRBJ1-4,TRBV6-5,CASSYSSGTDSEKLFF
TRBJ1-6,TRBV9,CASSKTGVNSPLHF